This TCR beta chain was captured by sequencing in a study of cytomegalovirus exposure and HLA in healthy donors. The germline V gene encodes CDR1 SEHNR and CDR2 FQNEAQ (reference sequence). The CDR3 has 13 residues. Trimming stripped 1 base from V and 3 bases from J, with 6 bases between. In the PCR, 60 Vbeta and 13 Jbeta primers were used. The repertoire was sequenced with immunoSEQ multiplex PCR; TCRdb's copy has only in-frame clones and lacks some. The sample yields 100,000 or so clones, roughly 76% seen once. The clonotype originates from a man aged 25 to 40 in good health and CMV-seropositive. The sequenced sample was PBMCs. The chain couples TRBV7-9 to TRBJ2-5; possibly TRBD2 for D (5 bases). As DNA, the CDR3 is TGTGCCAGCAGCTTAGTCGGGGAAGAGACCCAGTACTTC. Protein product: CASSLVGEETQYF.